The 24 T cell receptor beta chains given below trace back to one sample, sequenced in a study of blood T cells in healthy people across ages. A second about 7 to 11 cycle PCR used barcoded and J-beta primers. TCRdb fed the 5' RACE reads into MiXCR, producing one record per CDR3 protein. The sample holds approximately 1,100,000 distinct CDR3 sequences, 40% to 50% seen once. The sample consisted of blood. These receptors all come from a woman aged 55-75 years in good health.

This chain joins TRBV11-2 and TRBJ2-3; 8 nucleotides match TRBD1. V lost 6 bases to trimming and J lost 7 bases; unmatched junction nucleotides: 6. The germline V gene has CDR1 SGHAT and CDR2 FQNNGV. There are 13 residues in the CDR3. CDR3: CASRRTGRHTQYF. In DNA, the CDR3 is TGTGCCAGCAGGCGGACAGGGCGTCATACGCAGTATTTT.

This clonotype came up a few times. This chain connects TRBV27 to TRBJ2-1; TRBD2 matches at 8 bases. Germline V lookup: CDR1 MNHEY, CDR2 SMNVEV (reference sequence). The CDR3 sequence is 16 residues long. Unmatched junction bases numbered 11, after V lost 5 bases and J lost 5 bases. The CDR3 loop reads CASSARTAGGNNEQFF. CDR3 DNA: TGTGCCAGCAGTGCCCGTACGGCGGGAGGAAACAATGAGCAGTTCTTC.

The gene calls are TRBV7-9 and TRBJ2-3; no clear D gene. CDR3 length equals 17 residues. Germline assignment: CDR1 SEHNR and CDR2 FQNEAQ (reference sequence). Deletions cut 1 base from V and 0 bases from J, with 14 bases between. The CDR3 here is CASSLVRNTQSTDTQYF. The CDR3 DNA reads TGTGCCAGCAGCTTAGTTCGGAATACCCAGAGCACAGATACGCAGTATTTT.

V is TRBV10-3 and J is TRBJ1-5, with 7 bases that match TRBD1. From germline, CDR1 is ENHRY and CDR2 SYGVKD. The V and J ends lost 8 bases and 3 bases, in that order; junction bases with no gene match: 1. The CDR3 sequence is 12 residues long. The CDR3 reads CAIGQDNQPQHF. CDR3 DNA sequence: TGTGCCATCGGACAGGACAATCAGCCCCAGCATTTT.

This clonotype was detected once. A single base separates this from a much larger clone, so it may be a read error. The V call is TRBV10-3, the J call TRBJ2-5, with D unclear. TRBJ2-7 explains the end of the DNA better; the J call may be wrong. This CDR3 has 13 amino acids. Germline V gene sequence: CDR1 ENHRY, CDR2 SYGVKD. The CDR3 sequence is CAISPVGRAEQYF. The CDR3 coding sequence is TGTGCCATCAGTCCGGTGGGTAGGGCCGAGCAGTACTTC.

The chain is built from TRBV21-1 and TRBJ2-7; TRBD1 is the table's D call and was not checked against the DNA. TRBV21-1 is deemed a pseudogene. The CDR3 is 16 residues long. The CDR3 DNA sequence: TGTGCCAGCAGGGGTGGGGGGACTAGCATCTCCTACGAGCAGTACTTC. Protein sequence: CASRGGGTSISYEQYF.

The chain joins TRBV10-3 to TRBJ2-1, with a tentative D call TRBD1 (5 bases). Trimming took off 0 bases at V and 5 bases at J, with 8 bases between the two ends. In germline, CDR1 is ENHRY, CDR2 SYGVKD. This CDR3 region has 14 residues. For the CDR3, the DNA is TGTGCCATCAGTGAGTCCGACAGAAACAATGAGCAGTTCTTC. Protein: CAISESDRNNEQFF.

The CDR3 sequence is CASSPRHWVESNQPQHF. In DNA form, the CDR3 reads TGCGCCAGCAGCCCTCGACACTGGGTTGAGAGCAATCAGCCCCAGCATTTT. J is TRBJ1-5 and V is TRBV4-1; D is ambiguous. CDR3 length equals 17 residues. The ends were cut back, 4 bases at V and 1 base at J, with 17 bases in the middle. Per germline, CDR1 MGHRA and CDR2 YSYEKL.

In this sample, this clonotype turned up once. The V gene is TRBV7-9, the J gene TRBJ2-7; 8 nucleotides line up with TRBD2. The germline V gene encodes CDR1 SEHNR and CDR2 FQNEAQ (reference sequence). The CDR3 contains 13 residues. After removal of 5 bases from V and 6 bases from J, the junction contained 6 bases not matched to a gene. The CDR3 region is CASSRTSISEQYF. The CDR3 region has the DNA TGTGCCAGCAGCCGGACTAGCATAAGCGAGCAGTACTTC.

In its sample, this clonotype was seen once. The gene calls are TRBV9 and TRBJ2-7; D is undetermined. The CDR3 contains 15 residues. Per the germline V gene, CDR1 is SGDLS and CDR2 is YYNGEE. V lost 4 bases and J 1 base, leaving 15 bases between the germline ends. The CDR3 DNA sequence: TGTGCCAGCAGCCCCCGGGTCGGCAGTTCCTACGAGCAGTACTTC. Translating it yields CASSPRVGSSYEQYF.

The V call is TRBV3-1, the J call TRBJ2-3; tentatively, D is TRBD1 (6 bases). Trimming took 0 bases from V and 2 from J, leaving 21 bases between them. The germline gives CDR1 LGHDT, CDR2 YNNKEL (reference sequence). The CDR3 runs 19 residues. The CDR3 sequence is CASSQDPIANRDYTDTQYF. The DNA for the CDR3 is TGTGCCAGCAGCCAAGATCCGATCGCGAACAGGGATTACACAGATACGCAGTATTTT.

This clonotype occurred a few times. The chain recombines TRBV12-3 or TRBV12-4 with TRBJ2-1, with unresolved D. Trimming took 0 bases from V and 13 from J, leaving 7 bases between them. The CDR3 covers 11 residues. The CDR3 region is CASSLAETQFF. The CDR3 bases are TGTGCCAGCAGTTTAGCAGAGACCCAGTTCTTC.

This clonotype appeared a few times. V and J are TRBV5-1 and TRBJ1-2; D is possibly TRBD1 (5 bases). This CDR3 has 16 amino acids. V was pared by 4 bases and J by 6 bases, with 22 bases between. Germline V CDR1 and CDR2: SGHRS, YFSETQ. The CDR3 region has the DNA TGCGCCAGCAGCCCCGCCCGGACATTCGGGGTGGATGGCTACACCTTC. This codes for CASSPARTFGVDGYTF.

The V call is TRBV20-1, the J call TRBJ2-1; 8 positions agree with TRBD2. Germline assignment: CDR1 DFQATT and CDR2 SNEGSKA (reference sequence). This CDR3 has 15 amino acids. CDR3 amino acids: CSPGTPTSGYNEQFF. In nucleotides, the CDR3 is TGCAGCCCGGGTACACCAACTAGCGGTTACAATGAGCAGTTCTTC.

Regarding this clonotype: The junction differs from germline at one of its ends, possibly a read error. The rearrangement joins TRBV27 to TRBJ1-6; D remains unclear. This CDR3 comprises 15 residues. CDR1 and CDR2 from the germline V gene are MNHEY and SMNVEV (reference sequence). CDR3 amino acids: CASSAAPFLSSPLHF. The CDR3, as DNA: TGTGCTAGCAGTGCAGCCCCCTTCCTAAGTTCACCCCTCCACTTT.

This chain joins TRBV20-1 and TRBJ2-7, with TRBD2 identical over 13 bases. V lost 5 bases, J lost 2 bases, and 15 bases stayed unmatched. The CDR3 extends over 18 amino acids. Germline assignment: CDR1 DFQATT and CDR2 SNEGSKA (reference sequence). The CDR3 coding sequence is TGCAGTGCTTCTCCGGGACTAGCGGGATTTACGGTCGCCTACGAGCAGTACTTC. Translation: CSASPGLAGFTVAYEQYF.

This sequence joins TRBV27 and TRBJ2-7; D is uncertain. Per germline, CDR1 MNHEY and CDR2 SMNVEV (reference sequence). This CDR3 is built from 10 residues. CDR3 residues: CTVGSYEQYF. The CDR3, as DNA: TGTACCGTAGGCTCCTACGAGCAGTACTTC.

V is TRBV20-1 and J is TRBJ2-1; D is ambiguous. The CDR3 length is 12 residues. The germline CDR1 and CDR2 sequences are DFQATT and SNEGSKA (reference sequence). The germline V and J ends were trimmed by 6 bases and 4 bases, with 10 bases remaining between them. The CDR3 nucleotides read TGCAGTGCCGAGTCGTCTTACAATGAGCAGTTCTTC. Its protein is CSAESSYNEQFF.

The chain carries TRBV14 and TRBJ2-6; 7 nucleotides agree with TRBD1. V shed 0 bases, J shed 0 bases, and the junction held 17 bases outside the gene matches. Per the germline V gene, CDR1 is SGHDN and CDR2 is FVKESK. The CDR3 covers 22 residues. The CDR3 coding sequence is TGTGCCAGCAGCCAAGAGGGGATACAAGGGGACAGCTTTAACTCTGGGGCCAACGTCCTGACTTTC. It is translated as CASSQEGIQGDSFNSGANVLTF. Supplemented by reference TRBV14 and TRBJ2-6, the full variable domain reads EAGVTQFPSHSVIEKGQTVTLRCDPISGHDNLYWYRRVMGKEIKFLLHFVKESKQDESGMPNNRFLAERTGGTYSTLKVQPAELEDSGVYFCASSQEGIQGDSFNSGANVLTFGAGSRLTVL.

This clonotype was observed a few times. The chain combines TRBV7-2 with TRBJ2-1; 10 bases match TRBD1. Germline trimming cut 5 bases from V and 7 bases from J; bases unmatched to any gene: 8. CDR1 is SGHTA, CDR2 FQGNSA, per germline. The CDR3 spans 15 residues. The CDR3: CASSPDRGGRNEQFF. The CDR3 region has the DNA TGTGCCAGCAGCCCGGACAGGGGGGGAAGGAATGAGCAGTTCTTC.

CDR3 sequence (DNA): TGCAGTGCTAGAGGGGGCTCCAGCAATTCACCCCTCCACTTT. It codes for CSARGGSSNSPLHF. The rearrangement uses TRBV20-1 and TRBJ1-6, with D tentatively TRBD1 (5 bases). CDR3 length: 14 amino acids. CDR1 and CDR2 from the germline V gene are DFQATT and SNEGSKA (reference sequence). V was cut by 1 base and J by 7 bases, with 11 bases left in between.

In DNA, the CDR3 is TGTGCCAGCAGCTTAGTTGGCAGGACAGGGGGGGTGGAGCAGTACTTC. The encoded protein is CASSLVGRTGGVEQYF. The chain employs TRBV7-2 and TRBJ2-5, with 10 bases fitting TRBD1. The ends lost 1 base at V and 11 bases at J; junction bases unmatched: 13. Germline V gene sequence: CDR1 SGHTA, CDR2 FQGNSA. The CDR3 totals 16 residues.

This clonotype has just a few counts. V is TRBV29-1 and J is TRBJ1-2; D gene unclear. The CDR3 extends over 11 amino acids. V gave up 6 bases and J gave up 6 bases, with 11 bases separating them. Germline V gene sequence: CDR1 SQVTM, CDR2 ANQGSEA. CDR3 sequence (DNA): TGCAGCGTAAATGGAGTGGATGGCTACACCTTC. Translated, it gives CSVNGVDGYTF.

This clonotype turned up a few times. The chain uses TRBV3-1 and TRBJ2-5, with D possibly being TRBD2 (5 bases). The CDR3 totals 13 residues. Germline V lookup: CDR1 LGHDT, CDR2 YNNKEL (reference sequence). The V gene lost 10 bases and the J gene lost 7 bases, with 19 bases spanning the gap. The CDR3 region is CATLFGGGGTQYF. The CDR3 DNA reads as TGTGCCACCCTTTTTGGCGGAGGAGGGACCCAGTACTTC.